What follows describes a single TCR beta chain. The target antigen is unknown. cDNA serving as the sequencing template came from extracted, reverse transcribed RNA. Data came from immunoSEQ multiplex PCR; TCRdb stores just in-frame clones and leaves some out. The table has some 190,000 clones, roughly three fifths seen once. Germline lookup yields CDR1 GTSNPN and CDR2 SVGIG (reference sequence). The germline V and J ends were trimmed by 0 bases and 2 bases, with 14 bases remaining between them. This CDR3 comprises 16 residues. This specimen comes from a study of CD8+ T cells in alopecia areata. Overall study context: Severity in treated patients was scored by percentage of scalp area affected. Study-level findings and limits: As there was one nonresponder, how baseline CD8+ expansion relates to response remains uncertain. A great number of expanded lesional clones endured in scalp and blood during tofacitinib.

Indicated treatment: oral pan-JAK inhibitor, 5-10 mg twice daily. This TCR derives from a human donor with alopecia areata. The sequencing used CD4+ T cells sorted from blood, collected at approximately week 42, from a patient treated with tofacitinib. The chain has TRBV30 and TRBJ1-5; no definite D call. The CDR3 here is CAWSVKGSGGNQPQHF. DNA for the CDR3: TGTGCCTGGAGTGTTAAAGGCTCCGGCGGCAATCAGCCCCAGCATTTT. Full variable domain (rest looked up from reference TRBV30 and TRBJ1-5): SQTIHQWPATLVQPVGSPLSLECTVEGTSNPNLYWYRQAAGRGLQLLFYSVGIGQISSEVPQNLSASRPQDRQFILSSKKLLLSDSGFYLCAWSVKGSGGNQPQHFGDGTRLSIL.